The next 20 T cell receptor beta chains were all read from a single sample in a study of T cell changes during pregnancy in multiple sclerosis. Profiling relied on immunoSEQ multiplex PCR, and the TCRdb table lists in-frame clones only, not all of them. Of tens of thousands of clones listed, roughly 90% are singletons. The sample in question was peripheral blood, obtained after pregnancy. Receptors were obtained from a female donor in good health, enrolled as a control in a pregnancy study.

DNA of the CDR3: TGTGCCAGCAGTTACTCCGGTGAACTCACCGGGGAGCTGTTTTTT. Protein: CASSYSGELTGELFF. The V call is TRBV6-5, the J call TRBJ2-2, with D uncertain. Trimming cost V 0 bases and J 4 bases, with 9 bases left between them. The CDR3 spans 15 residues. Germline CDR1 reads MNHEY; CDR2 reads SVGAGI.

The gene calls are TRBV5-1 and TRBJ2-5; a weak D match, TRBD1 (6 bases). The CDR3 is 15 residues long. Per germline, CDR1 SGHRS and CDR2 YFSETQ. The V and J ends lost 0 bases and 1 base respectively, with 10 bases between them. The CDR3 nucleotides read TGCGCCAGCAGCTTGGACCCCAGGGGCCAAGAGACCCAGTACTTC. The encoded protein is CASSLDPRGQETQYF. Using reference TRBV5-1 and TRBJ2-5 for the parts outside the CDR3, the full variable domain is KAGVTQTPRYLIKTRGQQVTLSCSPISGHRSVSWYQQTPGQGLQFLFEYFSETQRNKGNFPGRFSGRQFSNSRSEMNVSTLELGDSALYLCASSLDPRGQETQYFGPGTRLLVL.

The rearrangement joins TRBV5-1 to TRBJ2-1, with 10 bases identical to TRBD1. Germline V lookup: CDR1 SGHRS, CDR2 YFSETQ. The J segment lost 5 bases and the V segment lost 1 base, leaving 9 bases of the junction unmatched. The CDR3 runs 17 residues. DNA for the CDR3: TGCGCCAGCAGCTTGACCCCGGGGGGGACAGGGGACAATGAGCAGTTCTTC. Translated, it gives CASSLTPGGTGDNEQFF. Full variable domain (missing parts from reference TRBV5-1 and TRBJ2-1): KAGVTQTPRYLIKTRGQQVTLSCSPISGHRSVSWYQQTPGQGLQFLFEYFSETQRNKGNFPGRFSGRQFSNSRSEMNVSTLELGDSALYLCASSLTPGGTGDNEQFFGPGTRLTVL.

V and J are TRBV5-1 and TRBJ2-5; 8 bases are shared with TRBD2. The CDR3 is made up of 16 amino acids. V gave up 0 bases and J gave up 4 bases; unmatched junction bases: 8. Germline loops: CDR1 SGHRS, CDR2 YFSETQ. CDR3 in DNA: TGCGCCAGCAGCTTGGCGCCGGGGGGGATTGGAGAGACCCAGTACTTC. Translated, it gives CASSLAPGGIGETQYF.

The CDR3 loop is CASSLSASGLDEQYF. As DNA, the CDR3 is TGTGCCAGCAGCTTATCGGCTAGCGGGCTCGACGAGCAGTACTTC. The chain links TRBV7-2 to TRBJ2-7; 8 positions agree with TRBD2. The CDR3 sequence is 15 residues long. The germline CDR1 and CDR2 sequences are SGHTA and FQGNSA. With V trimmed by 2 bases and J by 5 bases, 8 bases remained unmatched.

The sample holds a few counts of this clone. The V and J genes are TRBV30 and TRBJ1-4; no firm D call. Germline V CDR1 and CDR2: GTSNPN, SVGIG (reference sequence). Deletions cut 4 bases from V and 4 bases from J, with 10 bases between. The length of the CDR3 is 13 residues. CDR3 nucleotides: TGTGCCTGGACGGAGCCCAATAATGAAAAACTGTTTTTT. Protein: CAWTEPNNEKLFF. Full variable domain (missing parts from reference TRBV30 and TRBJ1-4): SQTIHQWPATLVQPVGSPLSLECTVEGTSNPNLYWYRQAAGRGLQLLFYSVGIGQISSEVPQNLSASRPQDRQFILSSKKLLLSDSGFYLCAWTEPNNEKLFFGSGTQLSVL.

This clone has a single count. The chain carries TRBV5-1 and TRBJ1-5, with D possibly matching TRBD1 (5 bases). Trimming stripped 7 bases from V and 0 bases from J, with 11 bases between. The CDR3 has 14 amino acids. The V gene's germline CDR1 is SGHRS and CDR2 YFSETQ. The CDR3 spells CASPGEHSNQPQHF. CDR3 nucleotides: TGCGCCAGCCCGGGGGAGCATAGCAATCAGCCCCAGCATTTT. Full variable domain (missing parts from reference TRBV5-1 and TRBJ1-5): KAGVTQTPRYLIKTRGQQVTLSCSPISGHRSVSWYQQTPGQGLQFLFEYFSETQRNKGNFPGRFSGRQFSNSRSEMNVSTLELGDSALYLCASPGEHSNQPQHFGDGTRLSIL.

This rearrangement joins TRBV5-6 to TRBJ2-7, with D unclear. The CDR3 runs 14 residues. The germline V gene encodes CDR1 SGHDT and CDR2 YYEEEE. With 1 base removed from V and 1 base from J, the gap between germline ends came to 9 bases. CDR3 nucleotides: TGTGCCAGCAGCTTGACTGCCGCATCCTACGAGCAGTACTTC. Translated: CASSLTAASYEQYF.

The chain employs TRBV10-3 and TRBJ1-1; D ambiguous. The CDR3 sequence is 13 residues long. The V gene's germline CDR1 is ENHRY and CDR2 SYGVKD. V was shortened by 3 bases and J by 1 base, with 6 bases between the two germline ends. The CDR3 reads CAISDDKNTEAFF. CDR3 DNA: TGTGCCATCAGTGACGACAAGAACACTGAAGCTTTCTTT.

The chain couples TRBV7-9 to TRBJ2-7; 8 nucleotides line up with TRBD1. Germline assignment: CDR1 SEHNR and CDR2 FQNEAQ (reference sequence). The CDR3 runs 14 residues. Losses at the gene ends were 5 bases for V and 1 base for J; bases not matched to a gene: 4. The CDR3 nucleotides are TGTGCCAGCAGCCAGGGACAGGCGTCCTACGAGCAGTACTTC. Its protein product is CASSQGQASYEQYF.

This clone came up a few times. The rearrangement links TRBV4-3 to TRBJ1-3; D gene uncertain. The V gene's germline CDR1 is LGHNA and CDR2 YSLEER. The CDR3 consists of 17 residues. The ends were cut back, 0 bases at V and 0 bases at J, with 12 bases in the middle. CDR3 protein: CASSQDHLSYSGNTIYF. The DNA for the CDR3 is TGCGCCAGCAGCCAAGATCACTTGTCCTACTCTGGAAACACCATATATTTT.

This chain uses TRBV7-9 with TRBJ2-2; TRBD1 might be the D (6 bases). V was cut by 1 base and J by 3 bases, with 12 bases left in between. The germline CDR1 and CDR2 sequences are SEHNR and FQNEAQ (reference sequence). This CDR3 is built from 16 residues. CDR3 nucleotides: TGTGCCAGCAGCTTAGTCAAAGGACAGTACACCGGGGAGCTGTTTTTT. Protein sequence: CASSLVKGQYTGELFF. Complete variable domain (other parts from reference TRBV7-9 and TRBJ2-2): DTGVSQNPRHKITKRGQNVTFRCDPISEHNRLYWYRQTLGQGPEFLTYFQNEAQLEKSRLLSDRFSAERPKGSFSTLEIQRTEQGDSAMYLCASSLVKGQYTGELFFGEGSRLTVL.

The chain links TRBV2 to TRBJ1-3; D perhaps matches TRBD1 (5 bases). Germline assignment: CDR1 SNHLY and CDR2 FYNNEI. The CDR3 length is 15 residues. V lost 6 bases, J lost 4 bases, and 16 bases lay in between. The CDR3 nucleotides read TGTGCCAGCAGCCCCAGGGTGAATCTCGGAAACACCATATATTTT. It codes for CASSPRVNLGNTIYF.

The CDR3 DNA reads as TGTGCCAGCAGTTGGGATACCGGGACAGGGGGCGCGAAGACCCAGTACTTC. Translated, it gives CASSWDTGTGGAKTQYF. This chain connects TRBV27 to TRBJ2-5; 12 positions agree with TRBD1. J lost 6 bases, V lost 4 bases, and 12 bases had no gene match. The CDR3 has 17 amino acids. From germline, CDR1 is MNHEY and CDR2 SMNVEV (reference sequence).

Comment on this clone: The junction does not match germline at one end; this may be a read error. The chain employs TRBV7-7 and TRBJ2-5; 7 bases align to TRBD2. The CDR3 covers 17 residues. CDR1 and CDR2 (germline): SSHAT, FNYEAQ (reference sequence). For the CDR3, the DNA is TGTGCTAGCAGCCCCTGGACTAGTCAGATTTCCCAAGAGACCCAGTACTTC. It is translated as CASSPWTSQISQETQYF.

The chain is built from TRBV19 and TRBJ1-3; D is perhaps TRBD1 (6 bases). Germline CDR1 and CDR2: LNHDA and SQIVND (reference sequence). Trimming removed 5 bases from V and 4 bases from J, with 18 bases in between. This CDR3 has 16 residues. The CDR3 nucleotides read TGTGCCAGTAGTCCCCTTCCCGGACAGAGAGGAAACACCATATATTTT. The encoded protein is CASSPLPGQRGNTIYF.

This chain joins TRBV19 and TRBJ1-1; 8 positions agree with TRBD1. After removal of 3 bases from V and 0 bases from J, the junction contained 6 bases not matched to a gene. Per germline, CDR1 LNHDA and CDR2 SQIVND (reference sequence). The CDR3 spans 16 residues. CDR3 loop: CASSIGQGPLNTEAFF. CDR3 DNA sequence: TGTGCCAGTAGTATTGGACAGGGACCATTGAACACTGAAGCTTTCTTT.

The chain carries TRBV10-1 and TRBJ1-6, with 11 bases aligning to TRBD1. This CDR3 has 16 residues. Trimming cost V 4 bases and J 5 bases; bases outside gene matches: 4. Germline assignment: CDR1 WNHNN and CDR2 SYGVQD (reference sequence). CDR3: CASSAGQGANNSPLHF. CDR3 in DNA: TGCGCCAGCAGTGCCGGACAGGGGGCCAATAATTCACCCCTCCACTTT.

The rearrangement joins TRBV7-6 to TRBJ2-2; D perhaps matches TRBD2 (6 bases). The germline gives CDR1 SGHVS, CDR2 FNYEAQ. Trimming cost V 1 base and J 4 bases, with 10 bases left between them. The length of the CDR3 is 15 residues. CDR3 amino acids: CASSLGSGLTGELFF. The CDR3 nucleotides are TGTGCCAGCAGCTTAGGGAGCGGGCTCACCGGGGAGCTGTTTTTT.

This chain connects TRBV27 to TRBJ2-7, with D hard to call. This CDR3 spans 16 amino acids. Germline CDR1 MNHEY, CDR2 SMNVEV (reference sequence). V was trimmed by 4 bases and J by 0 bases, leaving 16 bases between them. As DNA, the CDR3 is TGTGCCAGCAGTTCCTTGACAACACAAAGCTCCTACGAGCAGTACTTC. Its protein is CASSSLTTQSSYEQYF.